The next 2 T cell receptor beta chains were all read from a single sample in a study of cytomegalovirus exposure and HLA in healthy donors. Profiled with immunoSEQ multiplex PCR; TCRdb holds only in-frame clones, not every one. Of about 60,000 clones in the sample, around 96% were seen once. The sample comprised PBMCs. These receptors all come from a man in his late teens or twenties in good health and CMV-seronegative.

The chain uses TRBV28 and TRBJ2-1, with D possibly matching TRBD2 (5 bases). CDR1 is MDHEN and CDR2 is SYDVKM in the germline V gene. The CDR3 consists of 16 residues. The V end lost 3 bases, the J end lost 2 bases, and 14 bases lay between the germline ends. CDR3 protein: CASSFGAQEAYNEQFF. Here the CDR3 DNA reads TGTGCCAGCAGTTTTGGTGCTCAGGAGGCCTACAATGAGCAGTTCTTC. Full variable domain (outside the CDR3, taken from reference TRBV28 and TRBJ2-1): DVKVTQSSRYLVKRTGEKVFLECVQDMDHENMFWYRQDPGLGLRLIYFSYDVKMKEKGDIPEGYSVSREKKERFSLILESASTNQTSMYLCASSFGAQEAYNEQFFGPGTRLTVL.

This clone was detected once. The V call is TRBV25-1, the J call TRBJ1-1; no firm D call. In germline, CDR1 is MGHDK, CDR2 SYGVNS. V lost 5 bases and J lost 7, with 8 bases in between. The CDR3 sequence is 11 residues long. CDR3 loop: CASSRFGEAFF. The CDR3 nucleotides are TGTGCCAGCAGTCGGTTTGGTGAAGCTTTCTTT.